The entry that follows covers one T cell receptor (beta chain) sequence. The target antigen is unknown. J gave up 6 bases and V 3 bases, and 6 bases lay outside the gene matches. The CDR3 consists of 13 residues. CDR1 SGHRS and CDR2 YFSETQ come from the germline V gene. The data derive from a study of cytomegalovirus exposure and HLA in healthy donors. Overall study findings and caveats: Productive status was seen about 90% or about 30% of the time for most TCR beta V segments in an earlier analysis.

Both 60 Vbeta primers and 13 Jbeta primers went into the PCR. Clones were read by immunoSEQ multiplex PCR, and TCRdb kept only the in-frame ones, dropping some. The sample holds around 100,000 clones. Sequenced input: PBMCs. The sequence was obtained from a man in his forties or fifties in good health and CMV-seropositive. The chain has TRBV5-1 and TRBJ2-7; 7 bases fit TRBD2. Here the CDR3 reads CASSYGLGGEQYF. CDR3 DNA: TGCGCCAGCAGCTATGGACTAGGCGGCGAGCAGTACTTC.